These 22 T cell receptor beta chains originate from one sample sequenced in a study of early T cells in non-severe SARS-CoV-2 infection. TCRdb independently ran MiXCR on the 5' RACE reads; one entry per CDR3 protein. The sample contains approximately 66,000 distinct CDR3 sequences, more than 10% of which appear only once. The sequencing here drew on whole blood, taken at baseline. These receptors were collected from an adult who was a healthcare worker with PCR-confirmed SARS-CoV-2 infection or an uninfected control (not recorded which). The donor label of this sample is uncertain.

This clonotype has a handful of counts. The rearrangement links TRBV5-1 to TRBJ2-3; 10 nucleotides agree with TRBD1. The CDR3 runs to 15 residues. Germline-derived CDR1 and CDR2 are SGHRS and YFSETQ. The trim removed 2 bases at V and 4 bases at J, leaving 4 bases unmatched. CDR3 DNA: TGCGCCAGCAGCTTCGACAGGGGGCCCCCAGATACGCAGTATTTT. This translates into CASSFDRGPPDTQYF.

This sequence joins TRBV6-1 and TRBJ1-3; D call uncertain. This CDR3 comprises 11 residues. CDR1 MNHNS and CDR2 SASEGT come from the germline V gene. V lost 8 bases and J 14 bases, leaving 16 bases between the germline ends. This CDR3 is CASLTDGHLYF. The CDR3 DNA sequence: TGTGCCAGCCTCACGGACGGGCATCTATATTTT.

This clonotype was observed a handful of times. J is TRBJ1-2 and V is TRBV5-1, with 7 bases that match TRBD1. CDR1 SGHRS and CDR2 YFSETQ come from the germline V gene. J was trimmed by 4 bases and V by 0 bases; bases with no gene match: 9. This CDR3 has 16 residues. The CDR3 DNA reads TGCGCCAGCAGCTTGGAAGGACACAGGGGACCCTATGGCTACACCTTC. Translating it yields CASSLEGHRGPYGYTF.

This rearrangement joins TRBV5-1 to TRBJ2-5; 8 bases align to TRBD2. The CDR3 covers 13 residues. The J segment lost 5 bases and the V segment lost 3 bases, leaving 3 bases of the junction unmatched. Germline CDR1 is SGHRS and CDR2 is YFSETQ. The CDR3 coding sequence is TGCGCCAGCAGCTGGACTAGCCTGGAGACCCAGTACTTC. Its protein is CASSWTSLETQYF. The full variable domain, its missing parts supplied by reference TRBV5-1 and TRBJ2-5, is KAGVTQTPRYLIKTRGQQVTLSCSPISGHRSVSWYQQTPGQGLQFLFEYFSETQRNKGNFPGRFSGRQFSNSRSEMNVSTLELGDSALYLCASSWTSLETQYFGPGTRLLVL.

This clonotype was detected only a few times. Here the CDR3 DNA reads TGCGCCAGCAGCTTGGAGCTAGCACCGACCGGGGAGCTGTTTTTT. It encodes CASSLELAPTGELFF. The rearrangement links TRBV5-1 to TRBJ2-2, with TRBD2 as a possible D gene (5 bases). Trimming pared 0 bases from V and 5 bases from J, leaving 11 bases between. The CDR3 loop spans 15 amino acids. Germline V CDR1 and CDR2: SGHRS, YFSETQ.

This clonotype turned up a few times. This chain links TRBV3-1 with TRBJ2-6; a weak D match, TRBD1 (5 bases). CDR1 LGHDT and CDR2 YNNKEL come from the germline V gene (reference sequence). V lost 5 bases and J lost 2, with 16 bases in between. This CDR3 comprises 17 residues. The CDR3 DNA sequence: TGTGCCAGCAGCGAAAGGAGACAGTTCCCTGGGGCCAACGTCCTGACTTTC. Amino acids: CASSERRQFPGANVLTF.

In its sample, this clonotype was seen a few times. The chain employs TRBV12-3 or TRBV12-4 and TRBJ2-5; D tentatively reads TRBD1 or TRBD2 (6 bases each). This CDR3 spans 15 amino acids. Trimming took off 7 bases at V and 2 bases at J, with 17 bases between the two ends. The CDR3 region has the DNA TGTGCCAGCACCTGGGGGGACACCCTACAAGAGACCCAGTACTTC. Its translation is CASTWGDTLQETQYF.

The chain joins TRBV5-1 to TRBJ2-3; 9 nucleotides match TRBD2. CDR1 SGHRS and CDR2 YFSETQ come from the germline V gene. With 5 bases clipped from V and 0 bases from J, the junction kept 7 bases outside the gene matches. The CDR3 spans 16 residues. The CDR3 reads CASSPTTSGSTDTQYF. CDR3 bases: TGCGCCAGCAGTCCCACGACTAGCGGTAGCACAGATACGCAGTATTTT.

This clonotype is medium-sized (0.01 to 0.1%). Germline is not matched at one junction end, which may reflect a read error. The V and J genes are TRBV5-1 and TRBJ2-3; TRBD2 might be the D (5 bases). The CDR3 has 14 residues. The germline CDR1 and CDR2 sequences are SGHRS and YFSETQ. CDR3 amino acids: CASSLGLSTDTQYF. CDR3 DNA: TGTGCCAGCAGCTTAGGACTCAGCACAGATACGCAGTATTTT. The whole variable domain, remainder taken from reference TRBV5-1 and TRBJ2-3, is KAGVTQTPRYLIKTRGQQVTLSCSPISGHRSVSWYQQTPGQGLQFLFEYFSETQRNKGNFPGRFSGRQFSNSRSEMNVSTLELGDSALYLCASSLGLSTDTQYFGPGTRLTVL.

The gene calls are TRBV4-1 and TRBJ2-3; D gene unclear. Germline CDR1 reads MGHRA; CDR2 reads YSYEKL. V shed 3 bases and J shed 4 bases, with 8 bases lying between them. This CDR3 has 13 residues. The CDR3 nucleotides are TGCGCCAGCAGCCAGACCTTCGCAGATACGCAGTATTTT. Translating gives CASSQTFADTQYF.

This clonotype has more than one count but fewer than ten. This chain uses TRBV1 with TRBJ2-5; TRBD1, the table's D call, was not compared with the DNA. TRBV1 is recorded as a pseudogene. The CDR3 runs 18 residues. Written as DNA, the CDR3 is TGCACCAGCAGCCAAGACGGGACAGCATTATCTTTAGGAGAGACCCAGTACTTC. It translates to CTSSQDGTALSLGETQYF.

This clonotype was counted a few times. This chain links TRBV2 with TRBJ1-6; no firm D call. The length of the CDR3 is 14 residues. Trimming shortened V by 4 bases and J by 7 bases, and 11 bases separated the two germline ends. CDR1 and CDR2 (germline): SNHLY, FYNNEI. CDR3 protein: CASSGDYSNSPLHF. CDR3 DNA sequence: TGTGCCAGCAGTGGGGATTACAGCAATTCACCCCTCCACTTT.

Ten or more counts support this clonotype. V gene TRBV14 combines with J gene TRBJ1-1; no clear D. Germline lookup yields CDR1 SGHDN and CDR2 FVKESK. CDR3 length: 11 amino acids. V was shortened by 4 bases and J by 7 bases, with 7 bases between the two germline ends. As DNA, the CDR3 is TGTGCCAGCAGCCGCCGCGGTGAAGCTTTCTTT. Its protein product is CASSRRGEAFF.

This clonotype was observed once. The CDR3 nucleotides read TGCGCCAGCAGCCGGGGGGCAGCTAACTATGGCTACACCTTC. It is translated as CASSRGAANYGYTF. The V and J genes are TRBV4-1 and TRBJ1-2; a possible D gene is TRBD1 (6 bases). Trimming removed 4 bases at V and 0 bases at J, with 9 bases between. Germline CDR1 reads MGHRA; CDR2 reads YSYEKL. The CDR3 contains 14 residues.

As for this clonotype: A read error may explain this, as a much larger clone is one base away. The final CDR3 position lacks the conserved phenylalanine or tryptophan, pointing to a likely read error. The chain couples TRBV7-3 to TRBJ1-1; 8 bases line up with TRBD1. The CDR3 has 15 residues. Germline lookup yields CDR1 SGHTA and CDR2 FQGTGA. The V segment lost 6 bases and the J segment 0 bases; nucleotides outside the gene matches: 6. The CDR3 region has the DNA TGTGCCAGCAGACCACAGGGGGTTATGAACACTGAAGCTTTCTAT. This codes for CASRPQGVMNTEAFY.

This chain links TRBV7-9 with TRBJ2-5; no definite D call. CDR1 and CDR2 (germline): SEHNR, FQNEAQ (reference sequence). This CDR3 region has 15 residues. Trimming removed 1 base at V and 5 bases at J, with 14 bases between. The CDR3 is CASSLGARQLETQYF. The CDR3 DNA follows: TGTGCCAGCAGCTTAGGAGCACGCCAACTGGAGACCCAGTACTTC.

The genes are TRBV6-1 and TRBJ2-7; 8 nucleotides line up with TRBD2. Per germline, CDR1 MNHNS and CDR2 SASEGT. V lost 2 bases and J lost 6; bases outside the gene matches: 9. The CDR3 loop spans 15 amino acids. DNA for the CDR3: TGTGCCAGCAGTGAATTGCTAGCGGGCCTCCCCGAGCAGTACGTC. This codes for CASSELLAGLPEQYV.

This clonotype occurred many times. This rearrangement joins TRBV7-9 to TRBJ2-1; D gene ambiguous. The CDR3 consists of 14 residues. Germline V gives CDR1 SEHNR, CDR2 FQNEAQ (reference sequence). The V and J ends lost 0 bases and 8 bases respectively, with 11 bases between them. The DNA for the CDR3 is TGTGCCAGCAGCTTAGCGCTAGGGATCGATGAGCAGTTCTTC. Amino acids: CASSLALGIDEQFF.

This clonotype has only a few counts. This chain joins TRBV29-1 and TRBJ2-7; D is perhaps TRBD2 (6 bases). Germline CDR1 is SQVTM and CDR2 is ANQGSEA. Trimming took 6 bases from V and 5 from J, leaving 20 bases between them. CDR3 size: 14 residues. The DNA for the CDR3 is TGCAGCGTGGAAAACCGGGGACTCCGCCACGAGCAGTACGTC. It translates to CSVENRGLRHEQYV.

This clonotype occurred a few times. The chain uses TRBV30 and TRBJ1-6, with D perhaps TRBD1 (5 bases). V gave up 5 bases and J gave up 7 bases, with 12 bases separating them. The CDR3 loop spans 13 amino acids. From germline, CDR1 is GTSNPN and CDR2 SVGIG (reference sequence). The CDR3 DNA follows: TGTGCCTGGGATGGGACCGGGAATTCACCCCTCCACTTT. It specifies CAWDGTGNSPLHF.

This chain uses TRBV11-2 with TRBJ2-1; 9 bases line up with TRBD1. The V gene end was trimmed by 4 bases and the J gene end by 10 bases; junction bases not matched to a gene: 14. The CDR3 sequence is 16 residues long. CDR1 and CDR2 from the germline V gene are SGHAT and FQNNGV. Here the CDR3 DNA reads TGTGCCAGCAGCTCCCCCCGGGACAGGGTTCGTCGAGAGCAGTTCTTC. Amino acid sequence: CASSSPRDRVRREQFF.

This chain joins TRBV20-1 and TRBJ2-1, with TRBD2 identical over 10 bases. Looked up from germline, CDR1 is DFQATT and CDR2 is SNEGSKA (reference sequence). The CDR3 covers 14 residues. V lost 3 bases and J lost 9; bases outside the gene matches: 8. In DNA, the CDR3 is TGCAGTGCTAGCCCTCAGCGGGGGGGCCGTGAGCAGTTCTTC. This encodes CSASPQRGGREQFF.